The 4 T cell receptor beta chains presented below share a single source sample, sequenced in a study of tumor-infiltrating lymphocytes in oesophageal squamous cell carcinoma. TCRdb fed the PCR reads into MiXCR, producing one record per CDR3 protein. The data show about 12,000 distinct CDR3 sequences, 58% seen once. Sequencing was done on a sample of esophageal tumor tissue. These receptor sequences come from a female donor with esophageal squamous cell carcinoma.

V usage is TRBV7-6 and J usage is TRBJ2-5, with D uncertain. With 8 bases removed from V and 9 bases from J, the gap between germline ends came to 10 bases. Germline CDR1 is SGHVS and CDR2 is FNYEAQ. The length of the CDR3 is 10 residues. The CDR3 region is CASRFPAQYF. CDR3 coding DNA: TGTGCCAGCCGATTCCCCGCCCAGTACTTC.

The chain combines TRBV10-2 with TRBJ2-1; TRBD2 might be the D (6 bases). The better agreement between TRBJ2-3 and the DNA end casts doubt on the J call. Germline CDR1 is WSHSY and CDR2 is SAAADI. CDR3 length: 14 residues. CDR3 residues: CASSFTGAADTQYF. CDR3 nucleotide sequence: TGCGCCAGCAGTTTTACGGGAGCAGCAGATACGCAGTATTTT.

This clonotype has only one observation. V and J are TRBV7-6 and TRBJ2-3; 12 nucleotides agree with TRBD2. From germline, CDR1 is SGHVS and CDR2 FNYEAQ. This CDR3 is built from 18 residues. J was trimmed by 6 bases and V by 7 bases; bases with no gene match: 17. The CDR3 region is CASTLPPRLAGGLDTQYF. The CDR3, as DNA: TGTGCCAGCACCCTCCCCCCCCGCCTAGCGGGAGGGCTTGATACGCAGTATTTT.

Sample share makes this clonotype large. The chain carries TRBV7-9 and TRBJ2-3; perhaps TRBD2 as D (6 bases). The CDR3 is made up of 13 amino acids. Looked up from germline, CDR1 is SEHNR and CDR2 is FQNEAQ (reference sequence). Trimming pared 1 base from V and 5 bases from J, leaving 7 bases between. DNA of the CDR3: TGTGCCAGCAGCTTAGTGGGGGGAGATACGCAGTATTTT. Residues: CASSLVGGDTQYF.